These 18 T cell receptor beta chains originate from one sample sequenced in a study of PD-1 blockade in classical Hodgkin lymphoma. Time point reported: cycle 4 day 1 (C4D1), after less than 7 weeks of nivolumab. After autologous stem cell transplantation all patients relapsed, and prior brentuximab vedotin exposure differed between cohorts. Only in-frame clones appear in the TCRdb table, and some are missing; sequencing was by immunoSEQ multiplex PCR. The sample includes tens of thousands of clones, 90% seen only once; the top ten take about 2.9%. The sample consisted of peripheral blood mononuclear cells (PBMCs), taken before the fourth cycle of nivolumab. The receptor source for this set is a human donor with classical Hodgkin lymphoma.

Here the CDR3 reads CACRGGGNTIYF. The DNA for the CDR3 is TGTGCCTGCCGGGGGGGTGGAAACACCATATATTTT. This chain joins TRBV25-1 and TRBJ1-3; D is possibly TRBD1 (5 bases). The germline V gene has CDR1 MGHDK and CDR2 SYGVNS. V shed 11 bases and J shed 3 bases, with 11 bases lying between them. CDR3 length: 12 residues.

The V call is TRBV5-1, the J call TRBJ1-2; D is undetermined. The length of the CDR3 is 14 residues. Germline values: CDR1 SGHRS, CDR2 YFSETQ. With 5 bases removed from V and 3 bases from J, the gap between germline ends came to 14 bases. Here the CDR3 reads CASSSSPPDYGYTF. Written as DNA, the CDR3 is TGCGCCAGCAGTTCTTCCCCGCCGGACTATGGCTACACCTTC.

The chain couples TRBV2 to TRBJ2-6, with a possible D match to TRBD2 (5 bases). Trimming removed 4 bases from V and 2 bases from J, with 9 bases in between. This CDR3 is built from 15 residues. Germline V gene lookup returns CDR1 SNHLY and CDR2 FYNNEI. CDR3: CASSGSGAGANVLTF. In DNA, the CDR3 is TGTGCCAGCAGTGGATCCGGGGCTGGGGCCAACGTCCTGACTTTC.

This chain connects TRBV27 to TRBJ2-5; possible D gene TRBD1, 6 bases. Trimming removed 5 bases from V and 5 bases from J, with 21 bases in between. CDR3 length: 16 residues. Per the germline V gene, CDR1 is MNHEY and CDR2 is SMNVEV (reference sequence). The chain's CDR3 is CASSADQGHAWETQYF. CDR3 DNA sequence: TGTGCCAGCAGTGCGGACCAGGGGCACGCTTGGGAGACCCAGTACTTC.

This chain uses TRBV7-7 with TRBJ2-5, with TRBD2 identical over 10 bases. This CDR3 is 14 amino acids long. The V segment lost 5 bases and the J segment 6 bases; nucleotides outside the gene matches: 6. CDR1 is SSHAT, CDR2 FNYEAQ, per germline (reference sequence). In DNA form, the CDR3 reads TGTGCCAGCAGCCCACTACTAGCGGGGAAGACCCAGTACTTC. This encodes CASSPLLAGKTQYF.

V is TRBV10-3 and J is TRBJ2-3, with TRBD2 matching over 7 bases. The CDR3 covers 15 residues. Germline V CDR1 and CDR2: ENHRY, SYGVKD. V gave up 9 bases and J gave up 6 bases; unmatched junction bases: 15. The CDR3 coding sequence is TGTGCCATTAGTTCCGGGGGTGTGGGAGGGGATACGCAGTATTTT. The encoded protein is CAISSGGVGGDTQYF.

The chain recombines TRBV30 with TRBJ2-7; D is perhaps TRBD2 (6 bases). The V gene lost 2 bases and the J gene lost 2 bases, with 19 bases spanning the gap. Germline V lookup: CDR1 GTSNPN, CDR2 SVGIG (reference sequence). The CDR3 runs to 16 residues. Here the CDR3 DNA reads TGTGCCTGGAGTTTAGCGGACCTCCGCGGCACCTACGAGCAGTACTTC. Protein product: CAWSLADLRGTYEQYF.

The chain uses TRBV9 and TRBJ1-2; tentative D call: TRBD1 (5 bases). The CDR3 spans 15 residues. In germline, CDR1 is SGDLS, CDR2 YYNGEE. V dropped 0 bases and J dropped 8 bases, with 17 bases sitting between them. DNA for the CDR3: TGTGCCAGCAGCGTAGCCCCCAGGGCAGTCGGCGGCTACACCTTC. Residues: CASSVAPRAVGGYTF.

The chain recombines TRBV7-8 with TRBJ1-2, with D perhaps matching TRBD1 (6 bases). This CDR3 is built from 14 residues. V was cut by 3 bases and J by 3 bases, with 11 bases left in between. The germline V gene encodes CDR1 SGHVS and CDR2 FQNEAQ. CDR3 DNA sequence: TGTGCCAGCAGCTTTAACAGGGACTACTATGGCTACACCTTC. Translated, it gives CASSFNRDYYGYTF.

This chain joins TRBV25-1 and TRBJ1-1; tentative D call: TRBD1 (6 bases). V shed 6 bases and J shed 9 bases, with 11 bases lying between them. The CDR3 is 11 residues long. Germline loops: CDR1 MGHDK, CDR2 SYGVNS. The CDR3 DNA sequence: TGTGCCAGCAGAATCACAGGGAAAGCTTTCTTT. Protein product: CASRITGKAFF.

This chain links TRBV6-5 with TRBJ1-2; D not resolved. Germline-derived CDR1 and CDR2 are MNHEY and SVGAGI. The V and J ends lost 6 bases and 3 bases respectively, with 8 bases between them. The CDR3 covers 12 residues. CDR3 in amino acids: CASREGHYGYTF. The CDR3 DNA reads as TGTGCCAGCAGGGAGGGCCACTATGGCTACACCTTC.

V is TRBV7-2 and J is TRBJ1-2; TRBD1 is a possible D gene (6 bases). Looked up from germline, CDR1 is SGHTA and CDR2 is FQGNSA. CDR3 length equals 16 residues. Trimming pared 0 bases from V and 2 bases from J, leaving 13 bases between. In nucleotides, the CDR3 is TGTGCCAGCAGCTTAGCCCTAGGGGGGGGGAACTATGGCTACACCTTC. Translated: CASSLALGGGNYGYTF.

The CDR3 is CASSLLRQGETQYF. CDR3 DNA sequence: TGCGCCAGCAGCCTCCTAAGACAGGGAGAGACCCAGTACTTC. The chain combines TRBV5-1 with TRBJ2-5; TRBD1 matches at 7 bases. CDR3 length: 14 residues. The germline gives CDR1 SGHRS, CDR2 YFSETQ. With 4 bases clipped from V and 4 bases from J, the junction kept 7 bases outside the gene matches.

In this sample, this clone turned up once. This sequence joins TRBV5-1 and TRBJ2-3; 14 bases are shared with TRBD2. CDR3 length: 19 residues. The junction had 6 bases not matched to a gene; V was cut back by 0 bases and J by 0 bases. Per germline, CDR1 SGHRS and CDR2 YFSETQ. CDR3 region: CASSLGLAGGPGSTDTQYF. The DNA of the CDR3 is TGCGCCAGCAGCTTGGGACTAGCGGGGGGGCCAGGTAGCACAGATACGCAGTATTTT.

The rearrangement uses TRBV10-3 and TRBJ1-5, with 9 bases lining up with TRBD1. Per the germline V gene, CDR1 is ENHRY and CDR2 is SYGVKD. The CDR3 spans 15 residues. The V gene end was trimmed by 0 bases and the J gene end by 7 bases; junction bases not matched to a gene: 4. This chain's CDR3 is CAISESGTGNQPQHF. The CDR3 nucleotides read TGTGCCATCAGTGAGTCTGGGACAGGGAACCAGCCCCAGCATTTT.

The chain is built from TRBV28 and TRBJ1-3, with D hard to call. From germline, CDR1 is MDHEN and CDR2 SYDVKM. The CDR3 spans 16 residues. Trimming pared 7 bases from V and 4 bases from J, leaving 20 bases between. The CDR3 sequence: CASKPHGYRSGNTIYF. The DNA of the CDR3 is TGTGCCAGCAAGCCTCACGGATACCGGTCCGGAAACACCATATATTTT.

The V and J genes are TRBV12-5 and TRBJ2-7; D remains ambiguous. CDR1 LGHNT and CDR2 FRNRAP come from the germline V gene. This CDR3 has 11 residues. Trimming removed 3 bases at V and 3 bases at J, with 3 bases between. The CDR3, as DNA: TGTGCTAGTGGTTTAGGCTACGAGCAGTACTTC. This sequence encodes CASGLGYEQYF.

This chain connects TRBV9 to TRBJ2-1; D is uncertain. CDR1 SGDLS and CDR2 YYNGEE come from the germline V gene. This CDR3 is 14 amino acids long. V lost 3 bases to trimming and J lost 8 bases, with 15 bases between them. CDR3 region: CASSDRTDFDEQFF. CDR3 bases: TGTGCCAGCAGCGACCGGACGGATTTCGATGAGCAGTTCTTC.